The 18 T cell receptor beta chains in this list originate from one sample, sequenced in a study of identical twins. TCRdb used MiXCR to reprocess the 5' RACE reads, holding one entry per CDR3 protein. The table lists 200,000 to 250,000 distinct CDR3 sequences, roughly 7.1% of them singletons. Separately, the same data were catalogued under a study of T cells expressing NK-cell markers.

Sequencing was done on a sample of CD8+ T cells sorted from blood. These receptors came from a woman in her late teens or twenties in good health.

The chain recombines TRBV2 with TRBJ2-2; D perhaps matches TRBD1 (5 bases). This CDR3 contains 16 residues. V was pared by 6 bases and J by 0 bases, with 14 bases between. The germline V gene has CDR1 SNHLY and CDR2 FYNNEI. CDR3 sequence reads: CASRKPPGTNTGELFF. CDR3 DNA: TGTGCCAGCAGAAAACCCCCAGGGACGAACACCGGGGAGCTGTTTTTT.

This clonotype was counted a few times. The chain links TRBV20-1 to TRBJ1-4, with D perhaps matching TRBD1 (6 bases). Germline V lookup: CDR1 DFQATT, CDR2 SNEGSKA (reference sequence). Trimming left V 0 bases short and J 6 bases short, with 14 bases between. The CDR3 spans 15 residues. CDR3 protein: CSARESFQGYEKLFF. CDR3 DNA sequence: TGCAGTGCTAGAGAGAGCTTTCAGGGGTATGAAAAACTGTTTTTT.

The chain has TRBV30 and TRBJ2-7; 9 nucleotides agree with TRBD2. With 6 bases clipped from V and 5 bases from J, the junction kept 8 bases outside the gene matches. CDR3 size: 13 residues. Germline CDR1 and CDR2: GTSNPN and SVGIG (reference sequence). Here the CDR3 reads CACQAGGPHEQYF. Here the CDR3 DNA reads TGTGCCTGCCAGGCGGGAGGGCCCCACGAGCAGTACTTC.

V is TRBV7-6 and J is TRBJ2-7; possibly TRBD1 for D (5 bases). Between the trimmed V and J ends, which lost 1 base and 2 bases, there was a span of 9 bases. The CDR3 is made up of 14 amino acids. The germline CDR1 and CDR2 sequences are SGHVS and FNYEAQ. CDR3 bases: TGTGCCAGCAGCTTAGGGACAAACCCCTACGAGCAGTACTTC. It encodes CASSLGTNPYEQYF.

This clonotype has at least ten counts. The chain uses TRBV27 and TRBJ2-7; tentative D call: TRBD1 (6 bases). Between the trimmed V and J ends, which lost 0 bases and 3 bases, there was a span of 15 bases. Germline lookup yields CDR1 MNHEY and CDR2 SMNVEV (reference sequence). CDR3 size: 16 residues. CDR3 coding DNA: TGTGCCAGCAGTTTATCCGTGGGGCAGGGGATCTACGAGCAGTACTTC. This sequence encodes CASSLSVGQGIYEQYF.

This rearrangement joins TRBV12-3 or TRBV12-4 to TRBJ1-1; D ambiguous. Trimming took off 6 bases at V and 4 bases at J, with 12 bases between the two ends. The CDR3 runs 13 residues. The CDR3, as DNA: TGTGCCAGCAGGGAATCCGGAGGCACTGAAGCTTTCTTT. Translation gives CASRESGGTEAFF.

The CDR3 loop is CASSPGQSTGELFF. In DNA form, the CDR3 reads TGCGCCAGCAGCCCGGGACAGTCCACCGGGGAGCTGTTTTTT. The chain links TRBV4-3 to TRBJ2-2, with 7 nucleotides matching TRBD1. V was pared by 4 bases and J by 4 bases, with 3 bases of the junction left unmatched. Germline values: CDR1 LGHNA, CDR2 YSLEER. CDR3 length equals 14 residues.

This clonotype was recorded a few times. V gene TRBV9 combines with J gene TRBJ2-7; D is perhaps TRBD2 (6 bases). The V gene lost 2 bases and the J gene lost 0 bases, with 9 bases spanning the gap. This CDR3 spans 14 amino acids. Germline CDR1 reads SGDLS; CDR2 reads YYNGEE. The CDR3 region is CASSVSGLSYEQYF. CDR3 nucleotide sequence: TGTGCCAGCAGCGTTAGCGGCCTCTCCTACGAGCAGTACTTC.

This clonotype was picked up a small number of times. This sequence joins TRBV18 and TRBJ2-7; 10 positions agree with TRBD2. In germline, CDR1 is KGHSH, CDR2 LQKENI. The CDR3 loop spans 15 amino acids. J was trimmed by 5 bases and V by 5 bases; bases with no gene match: 9. CDR3 DNA: TGTGCCAGCTCAGCCTCCAGCGGGAGGGCCGACGAGCAGTACTTC. Its translation is CASSASSGRADEQYF.

This clonotype was detected only a few times. The rearrangement uses TRBV7-9 and TRBJ2-7; TRBD1 aligns across 9 bases. This CDR3 has 16 amino acids. CDR1 is SEHNR and CDR2 is FQNEAQ in the germline V gene (reference sequence). V shed 8 bases and J 1 base; nucleotides not matched to a gene: 12. DNA for the CDR3: TGTGCCAGCTCAACCAACAGGGGGCAGGGGTCCTACGAGCAGTACTTC. Its protein is CASSTNRGQGSYEQYF.

The rearrangement joins TRBV5-8 to TRBJ2-5, with a weak D call TRBD2 (7 bases). Germline V gives CDR1 SGHTS, CDR2 YDEGEE. V was pared by 2 bases and J by 1 base, with 12 bases between. The CDR3 covers 15 residues. The CDR3, as DNA: TGTGCCAGCAGCTTCGGGGGGCTAGCCCAAGAGACCCAGTACTTC. Amino acid sequence: CASSFGGLAQETQYF.

This clonotype was found many times. The rearrangement uses TRBV27 and TRBJ2-1; D uncertain. This CDR3 spans 14 amino acids. The V and J ends lost 1 base and 4 bases respectively, with 8 bases between them. CDR1 is MNHEY, CDR2 SMNVEV, per germline (reference sequence). Here the CDR3 reads CASSLWEGYNEQFF. DNA for the CDR3: TGTGCCAGCAGTTTATGGGAAGGTTACAATGAGCAGTTCTTC.

This clonotype was seen repeatedly, ten times or more. This chain uses TRBV7-9 with TRBJ2-1; 12 bases map to TRBD2. J was trimmed by 14 bases and V by 5 bases; bases with no gene match: 4. CDR3 size: 12 residues. Germline CDR1 is SEHNR and CDR2 is FQNEAQ (reference sequence). The CDR3 protein is CASSTGLAGKFF. The CDR3 DNA reads TGTGCCAGCAGCACGGGACTAGCGGGCAAGTTCTTC.

The J gene is TRBJ2-5, the V gene TRBV5-6, with 9 nucleotides matching TRBD2. Germline values: CDR1 SGHDT, CDR2 YYEEEE. V shed 0 bases, J shed 10 bases, and the junction held 13 bases outside the gene matches. CDR3 length: 16 residues. CDR3 loop: CASSLGAWAGGPDQYF. CDR3 DNA sequence: TGTGCCAGCAGCTTGGGGGCCTGGGCGGGAGGGCCGGACCAGTACTTC.

The table lists this clonotype with many counts. The chain employs TRBV4-3 and TRBJ2-7, with 8 bases aligning to TRBD1. The CDR3 covers 15 residues. Germline loops: CDR1 LGHNA, CDR2 YSLEER. The V and J ends lost 2 bases and 1 base, in that order; junction bases with no gene match: 4. CDR3 in DNA: TGCGCCAGCAGCCAACTCCGGACAGGGTCCTACGAGCAGTACTTC. Protein sequence: CASSQLRTGSYEQYF.

In the case of this clonotype: Its ends do not fully match the called genes, so a read error is possible. The rearrangement uses TRBV10-2 and TRBJ2-1; D possibly uses TRBD1 or TRBD2 (5 bases each). CDR3 size: 14 residues. Germline CDR1 WSHSY, CDR2 SAAADI. The CDR3 sequence: CATSGGVNYNEQFF. In nucleotides, the CDR3 is TGCGCCACCAGTGGGGGAGTGAACTACAATGAGCAGTTCTTC.

This clonotype was seen ten or more times. The genes are TRBV7-3 and TRBJ2-1, with D possibly matching TRBD2 (5 bases). Looked up from germline, CDR1 is SGHTA and CDR2 is FQGTGA. V lost 5 bases to trimming and J lost 2 bases, with 16 bases between them. There are 16 residues in the CDR3. The CDR3 here is CASSLPGSGPYNEQFF. The CDR3 coding sequence is TGTGCCAGCAGCCTCCCGGGGAGCGGACCCTACAATGAGCAGTTCTTC.

The table lists this clonotype with many counts. The chain uses TRBV27 and TRBJ1-2; D is unresolved. The germline gives CDR1 MNHEY, CDR2 SMNVEV (reference sequence). Deletions cut 1 base from V and 5 bases from J, with 11 bases between. CDR3 length equals 14 residues. This CDR3 is CASSLYQDGYGYTF. The CDR3 nucleotides read TGTGCCAGCAGTTTATACCAGGACGGGTATGGCTACACCTTC.